These 15 T cell receptor beta chains originate from one sample sequenced in a study of T-cell reconstitution after alpha-beta-depleted transplantation in children. Construction of the TCRbeta library involved unique molecular identifiers. TCRdb independently ran MiXCR on the PCR reads; one entry per CDR3 protein. The table records about 500,000 distinct CDR3 sequences, approximately 30% of them present only once. The sample in question was PBMCs from the stem cell graft donor, obtained from the stem cell graft. The receptors were sampled from a human donor who donated a stem cell graft to a child with aplastic anemia.

This clonotype came up once. The chain has TRBV7-9 and TRBJ2-7; TRBD2 matches 7 bases. CDR1 and CDR2 (germline): SEHNR, FQNEAQ (reference sequence). The CDR3 is 16 residues long. Trimming at V came to 5 bases and at J to 2 bases, leaving 12 bases not matched to a gene. In DNA form, the CDR3 reads TGTGCCAGCAGCCCCTGGGGGGGGATTGCGACCTACGAGCAGTACTTC. Translation gives CASSPWGGIATYEQYF.

The chain recombines TRBV12-3 or TRBV12-4 with TRBJ2-7; the D gene is possibly TRBD2 (5 bases). V was cut by 10 bases and J by 2 bases, with 12 bases left in between. The CDR3 consists of 12 residues. For the CDR3, the DNA is TGTGCCACCAGATGGGGAGCCTACGAGCAGTACTTC. This encodes CATRWGAYEQYF.

This clonotype was detected only a few times. This chain links TRBV12-3 or TRBV12-4 with TRBJ1-2, with D possibly TRBD1 on 6 matching bases. Trimming shortened V by 11 bases and J by 7 bases, and 23 bases separated the two germline ends. This CDR3 comprises 14 residues. CDR3 in amino acids: CASSGGAFGIGYTF. CDR3 bases: TGTGCCTCCTCGGGGGGGGCGTTTGGTATTGGCTACACCTTC.

This clonotype was found a few times. The rearrangement uses TRBV6-1 and TRBJ2-1, with D possibly TRBD2 on 5 matching bases. Trimming cost V 0 bases and J 8 bases, with 5 bases left between them. Germline V CDR1 and CDR2: MNHNS, SASEGT. This CDR3 contains 12 residues. The CDR3 bases are TGTGCCAGCAGTGAAGCAGCGGATGAGCAGTTCTTC. Amino acids: CASSEAADEQFF.

The chain is built from TRBV11-1 and TRBJ1-1; the match to TRBD1 covers 7 bases. V lost 2 bases and J lost 0; bases outside the gene matches: 15. The CDR3 is 19 residues long. Germline V gene lookup returns CDR1 SGHAT and CDR2 FQDESV (reference sequence). The CDR3 sequence: CASSLSYYGTEPMNTEAFF. DNA for the CDR3: TGTGCCAGCAGCTTATCTTATTATGGGACAGAGCCCATGAACACTGAAGCTTTCTTT.

In this sample, this clonotype turned up a few times. V usage is TRBV12-3 or TRBV12-4 and J usage is TRBJ1-5, with D maybe TRBD1 (6 bases). CDR3 length: 17 amino acids. Deletions cut 3 bases from V and 6 bases from J, with 21 bases between. The CDR3 spells CASSFYGQGRRGQPQHF. The DNA of the CDR3 is TGTGCCAGCAGTTTCTATGGGCAGGGGAGAAGAGGTCAGCCCCAGCATTTT.

This clonotype was seen only a few times. The chain couples TRBV10-3 to TRBJ2-7, with a possible D match to TRBD1 (5 bases). V was shortened by 1 base and J by 3 bases, with 7 bases between the two germline ends. This CDR3 is 13 amino acids long. The germline V gene encodes CDR1 ENHRY and CDR2 SYGVKD. The CDR3 loop reads CAISEYQGYEQYF. The CDR3 DNA reads as TGTGCCATCAGTGAGTACCAGGGCTACGAGCAGTACTTC.

The J gene is TRBJ2-7, the V gene TRBV7-2, with D perhaps TRBD2 (6 bases). The CDR3 has 14 amino acids. Trimming pared 3 bases from V and 0 bases from J, leaving 9 bases between. The germline gives CDR1 SGHTA, CDR2 FQGNSA. The CDR3 loop is CASSFETSSYEQYF. CDR3 DNA sequence: TGTGCCAGCAGCTTCGAGACTAGCTCCTACGAGCAGTACTTC. Full variable domain (remainder filled in from reference TRBV7-2 and TRBJ2-7): GAGVSQSPSNKVTEKGKDVELRCDPISGHTALYWYRQSLGQGLEFLIYFQGNSAPDKSGLPSDRFSAERTGGSVSTLTIQRTQQEDSAVYLCASSFETSSYEQYFGPGTRLTVT.

The rearrangement joins TRBV27 to TRBJ2-7; a possible D gene is TRBD1 (5 bases). Germline V CDR1 and CDR2: MNHEY, SMNVEV (reference sequence). Trimming pared 10 bases from V and 3 bases from J, leaving 16 bases between. The CDR3 has 13 amino acids. CDR3 DNA: TGTGCCACCAGCCGGGCAGGGAACTACGAGCAGTACTTC. This sequence encodes CATSRAGNYEQYF.

V usage is TRBV5-1 and J usage is TRBJ2-5; D may be TRBD2 (6 bases). Trimming left V 5 bases short and J 3 bases short, with 14 bases between. The CDR3 extends over 14 amino acids. CDR1 SGHRS and CDR2 YFSETQ come from the germline V gene. The CDR3 is CASSAGTSEETQYF. CDR3 nucleotides: TGCGCCAGCAGTGCCGGGACTTCCGAAGAGACCCAGTACTTC. Drawing the rest from reference TRBV5-1 and TRBJ2-5, the complete variable domain is KAGVTQTPRYLIKTRGQQVTLSCSPISGHRSVSWYQQTPGQGLQFLFEYFSETQRNKGNFPGRFSGRQFSNSRSEMNVSTLELGDSALYLCASSAGTSEETQYFGPGTRLLVL.

This clonotype was counted only a few times. In DNA form, the CDR3 reads TGCAGTGCCTTACCCGGAGACCACAATGAGCAGTTCTTC. It specifies CSALPGDHNEQFF. The chain has TRBV20-1 and TRBJ2-1; no firm D call. CDR3 size: 13 residues. Germline V gene data show CDR1 as DFQATT and CDR2 as SNEGSKA (reference sequence). Trimming left V 6 bases short and J 5 bases short, with 14 bases between.

This clonotype has a handful of counts. The gene calls are TRBV20-1 and TRBJ1-1, with 11 bases aligning to TRBD1. Per germline, CDR1 DFQATT and CDR2 SNEGSKA (reference sequence). V lost 2 bases to trimming and J lost 9 bases; unmatched junction nucleotides: 14. The CDR3 is 16 residues long. The chain's CDR3 is CSARLWGGQGGLKAFF. CDR3 bases: TGCAGTGCTAGACTGTGGGGGGGACAGGGGGGACTGAAAGCTTTCTTT.

The rearrangement joins TRBV20-1 to TRBJ2-7, with TRBD2 matching 12 bases. The V segment lost 4 bases and the J segment 5 bases; nucleotides outside the gene matches: 6. Germline CDR1 is DFQATT and CDR2 is SNEGSKA (reference sequence). The CDR3 spans 14 residues. The CDR3 region has the DNA TGCAGTGCTAAGTCCGGGACTAGCGGGCACGAGCAGTACTTC. Its translation is CSAKSGTSGHEQYF.

The CDR3 sequence is CASSLVRQMNTGELFF. The CDR3 bases are TGCGCCAGCAGCTTGGTCCGACAGATGAACACCGGGGAGCTGTTTTTT. The chain uses TRBV5-1 and TRBJ2-2, with D tentatively TRBD1 (5 bases). Trimming left V 0 bases short and J 1 base short, with 10 bases between. The CDR3 contains 16 residues. The germline V gene has CDR1 SGHRS and CDR2 YFSETQ.

This chain links TRBV7-2 with TRBJ2-7; D unclear. The CDR3 sequence is 13 residues long. Trimming removed 0 bases at V and 6 bases at J, with 9 bases between. Germline V gene lookup returns CDR1 SGHTA and CDR2 FQGNSA. The CDR3 reads CASSLAVSGEQYV. CDR3 sequence (DNA): TGTGCCAGCAGCTTAGCTGTGTCCGGCGAGCAGTACGTC.